This T cell receptor beta chain originates from a study of blood T cells in healthy people across ages. A J-beta primer mix and a sample-barcoded 5' primer were used in a second PCR of about 7 to 12 cycles. Each CDR3 protein is one row after TCRdb ran MiXCR on the 5' RACE reads. The profile shows 1,500,000 or so distinct CDR3 sequences, less than 45% of them singletons. This clonotype has a handful of counts. V was pared by 7 bases and J by 5 bases, with 9 bases of the junction left unmatched. Germline CDR1 and CDR2: SQVTM and ANQGSEA. The CDR3 is made up of 14 amino acids. V is TRBV29-1 and J is TRBJ2-1; 9 bases match TRBD1. The TCR was taken from a woman younger than 30 in good health. The sequencing sample was made of blood. The CDR3 DNA reads as TGCAGCGACGAGGGACAGGGAATTAACAATGAGCAGTTCTTC. As protein: CSDEGQGINNEQFF.